In this sample, the clone carrying this T cell receptor beta chain turned up once. The data originate from a study of blood T cell repertoires in COVID-19. At the level of the study: COVID-19 samples collected from the United States, Italy and Spain covered acute and convalescent phases. T cells, B-cell-depleted T cells, or PBMCs provided the cDNA or gDNA that served as material.

J lost 0 bases, V lost 1 base, and 3 bases had no gene match. The CDR3 loop spans 15 amino acids. Germline assignment: CDR1 KGHSH and CDR2 LQKENI. Method: immunoSEQ multiplex PCR; TCRdb's copy keeps in-frame clones and lacks some. The data hold roughly 380,000 clones, with roughly nine tenths observed a single time. This TCR was sampled from a woman aged 55-70 years with COVID-19, enrolled during active disease. This chain links TRBV18 with TRBJ2-7; 7 bases line up with TRBD1. The material sequenced was peripheral blood. CDR3 residues: CASSPQQGFSYEQYF. CDR3 in DNA: TGTGCCAGCTCACCACAACAGGGGTTCTCCTACGAGCAGTACTTC.